This TCR beta chain was profiled in a study of blood T cell repertoires in COVID-19. In the study overall: From the United States, Italy and Spain came samples of acute and convalescent COVID-19. Nucleic acid was either cDNA or gDNA, and it came from T cells, B-cell-depleted T cells, or PBMCs.

Germline CDR1 is MNHEY and CDR2 is SVGAGI. The V end was cut by 0 bases, the J end by 4 bases, with 15 bases between. The CDR3 sequence is 16 residues long. In the original workflow: It was from reference gene primer amplification that nucleated cell counts were estimated. TCRdb's copy holds only in-frame clones and misses some; the assay was immunoSEQ multiplex PCR. The V and J calls and clone size were taken over from that table, and D and trimming were inferred from the DNA. The table includes about 210,000 clones, roughly nine tenths detected once. The chain is built from TRBV6-5 and TRBJ2-5, with D possibly matching TRBD2 (5 bases). The sample comprised peripheral blood. The source of this sequence is a man between 35 and 55 years old with acute or convalescent COVID-19. The CDR3 DNA is TGTGCCAGCAGTTACTCGTCTCGAGGGTTGGTAGAGACCCAGTACTTC. It translates to CASSYSSRGLVETQYF.